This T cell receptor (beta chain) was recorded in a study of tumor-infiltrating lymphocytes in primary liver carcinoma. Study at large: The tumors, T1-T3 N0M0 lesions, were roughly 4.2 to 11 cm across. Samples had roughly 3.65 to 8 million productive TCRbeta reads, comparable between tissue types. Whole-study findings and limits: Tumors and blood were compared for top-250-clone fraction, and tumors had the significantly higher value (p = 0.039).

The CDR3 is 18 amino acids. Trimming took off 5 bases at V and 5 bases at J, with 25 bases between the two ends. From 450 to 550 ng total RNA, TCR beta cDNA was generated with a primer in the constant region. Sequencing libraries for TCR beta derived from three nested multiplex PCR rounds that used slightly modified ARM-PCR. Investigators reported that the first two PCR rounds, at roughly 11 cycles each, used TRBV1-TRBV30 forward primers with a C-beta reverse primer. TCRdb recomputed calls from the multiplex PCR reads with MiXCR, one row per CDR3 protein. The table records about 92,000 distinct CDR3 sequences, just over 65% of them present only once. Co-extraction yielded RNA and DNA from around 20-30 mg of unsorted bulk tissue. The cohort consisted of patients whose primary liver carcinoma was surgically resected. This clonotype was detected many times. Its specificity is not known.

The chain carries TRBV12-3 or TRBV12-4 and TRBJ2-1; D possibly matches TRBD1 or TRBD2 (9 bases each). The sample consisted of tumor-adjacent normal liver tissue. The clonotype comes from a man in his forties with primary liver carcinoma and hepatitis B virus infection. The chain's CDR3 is CASSPTGGIAGADNEQFF. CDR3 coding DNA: TGTGCCAGCAGTCCGACAGGGGGGATAGCGGGAGCCGACAATGAGCAGTTCTTC.